These 27 T cell receptor beta chains originate from one sample sequenced in a study of beta chain features in type 1 diabetes. Every bit of the isolated RNA underwent reverse transcription, so sequencing read expressed TCRB transcripts. Clones were read by immunoSEQ multiplex PCR, and TCRdb kept only the in-frame ones, dropping some. Of over 700,000 clones listed, roughly 15% are singletons. The sample was naive CD4+ T cells from blood. All receptors derive from a woman between 18 and 29 years old in good health.

This clone was counted between two and nine times. J is TRBJ2-1 and V is TRBV11-1; D remains unclear. Deletions cut 8 bases from V and 0 bases from J, with 8 bases between. The CDR3 runs 13 residues. Germline V gives CDR1 SGHAT, CDR2 FQDESV (reference sequence). The DNA for the CDR3 is TGTGCCAGCTCGGGTAGCTCCTACAATGAGCAGTTCTTC. This sequence encodes CASSGSSYNEQFF. Looking up the rest from reference TRBV11-1 and TRBJ2-1 gives the full variable domain: EAEVAQSPRYKITEKSQAVAFWCDPISGHATLYWYRQILGQGPELLVQFQDESVVDDSQLPKDRFSAERLKGVDSTLKIQPAELGDSAMYLCASSGSSYNEQFFGPGTRLTVL.

The V call is TRBV9, the J call TRBJ2-5; TRBD2 aligns across 9 bases. V dropped 0 bases and J dropped 4; count of bases not matched to a gene: 7. The CDR3 sequence is 16 residues long. CDR1 SGDLS and CDR2 YYNGEE come from the germline V gene. The chain's CDR3 is CASSVGAGGKGETQYF. The CDR3 coding sequence is TGTGCCAGCAGCGTAGGGGCGGGAGGGAAAGGAGAGACCCAGTACTTC.

The CDR3 reads CASSPGGTVETQYF. In DNA form, the CDR3 reads TGTGCCAGCAGCCCCGGAGGAACGGTAGAGACCCAGTACTTC. The chain combines TRBV28 with TRBJ2-5, with D possibly matching TRBD2 (5 bases). Germline values: CDR1 MDHEN, CDR2 SYDVKM. V gave up 6 bases and J gave up 4 bases, with 15 bases separating them. The CDR3 has 14 amino acids.

This clone was observed a few times. The rearrangement uses TRBV2 and TRBJ1-5; no clear D gene. Per the germline V gene, CDR1 is SNHLY and CDR2 is FYNNEI. The CDR3 is 13 amino acids. With 5 bases removed from V and 4 bases from J, the gap between germline ends came to 9 bases. CDR3 loop: CASSKEVNQPQHF. DNA of the CDR3: TGTGCCAGCAGTAAAGAAGTTAATCAGCCCCAGCATTTT.

This clone was found a few times. CDR3 protein: CASSFGPSSYNEQFF. The CDR3, as DNA: TGTGCCAGCAGCTTCGGGCCTAGCTCCTACAATGAGCAGTTCTTC. The chain couples TRBV7-9 to TRBJ2-1; no reliable D call. The germline gives CDR1 SEHNR, CDR2 FQNEAQ (reference sequence). Trimming removed 3 bases from V and 0 bases from J, with 9 bases in between. The CDR3 loop spans 15 amino acids. Using reference TRBV7-9 and TRBJ2-1 for the parts outside the CDR3, the full variable domain is DTGVSQNPRHKITKRGQNVTFRCDPISEHNRLYWYRQTLGQGPEFLTYFQNEAQLEKSRLLSDRFSAERPKGSFSTLEIQRTEQGDSAMYLCASSFGPSSYNEQFFGPGTRLTVL.

This clone was recorded a few times. This chain connects TRBV28 to TRBJ2-5; 7 bases are a match to TRBD1. This CDR3 region has 16 residues. Germline lookup yields CDR1 MDHEN and CDR2 SYDVKM. J gave up 4 bases and V 5 bases, and 13 bases lay outside the gene matches. The CDR3 coding sequence is TGTGCCAGCAGTATCATCAGGGGGTTTTTAGGAGAGACCCAGTACTTC. Translating it yields CASSIIRGFLGETQYF.

The rearrangement uses TRBV7-3 and TRBJ2-1; D remains ambiguous. Trimming shortened V by 0 bases and J by 10 bases, and 16 bases separated the two germline ends. Germline V gene lookup returns CDR1 SGHTA and CDR2 FQGTGA. This CDR3 region has 15 residues. The CDR3 DNA sequence: TGTGCCAGCAGCTTAACCATCTCCACCTTAGGGGAGCAGTTCTTC. Its translation: CASSLTISTLGEQFF.

The genes are TRBV7-2 and TRBJ2-7; 7 bases fit TRBD2. Germline V gene data show CDR1 as SGHTA and CDR2 as FQGNSA. V shed 1 base, J shed 12 bases, and the junction held 9 bases outside the gene matches. The CDR3 is 13 amino acids. The CDR3 reads CASSLGPSGKPYF. Here the CDR3 DNA reads TGTGCCAGCAGCTTAGGGCCTAGCGGCAAGCCGTACTTC.

This clone was detected only a few times. The V gene is TRBV7-8, the J gene TRBJ2-3, with a possible D match to TRBD1 (6 bases). This CDR3 region has 15 residues. Germline CDR1 reads SGHVS; CDR2 reads FQNEAQ. Between the trimmed V and J ends, which lost 4 bases and 6 bases, there was a span of 17 bases. In DNA, the CDR3 is TGTGCCAGCAGCTCAGGACAGATGAGGATGGATACGCAGTATTTT. It yields the protein CASSSGQMRMDTQYF.

This clone has only a few counts. CDR3 coding DNA: TGTGCCAGCAGTGCCCTACAGGGGCGAAACACCGGGGAGCTGTTTTTT. Translating it yields CASSALQGRNTGELFF. The J gene is TRBJ2-2, the V gene TRBV2; 7 bases fit TRBD1. V lost 4 bases and J lost 2; bases outside the gene matches: 7. This CDR3 spans 16 amino acids. CDR1 is SNHLY, CDR2 FYNNEI, per germline.

This clone was seen more than once but under ten times. The CDR3 DNA is TGTGCCAGCAGCGTAGATTTTCGCGGGAGGGTCGATGAGCAGTTCTTC. Translation gives CASSVDFRGRVDEQFF. The rearrangement uses TRBV9 and TRBJ2-1; 9 nucleotides agree with TRBD2. This CDR3 spans 16 amino acids. V was clipped by 0 bases and J by 8 bases; unmatched bases: 9. Per the germline V gene, CDR1 is SGDLS and CDR2 is YYNGEE.

In its sample, this clone was seen a few times. The chain has TRBV21-1 and TRBJ2-7; the table's D gene call, TRBD2, was not cross checked with the DNA. TRBV21-1 is a listed pseudogene. The CDR3 has 15 amino acids. CDR3 residues: CASSKLAGDFYEQYF. DNA of the CDR3: TGTGCCAGCAGCAAACTAGCGGGGGATTTCTACGAGCAGTACTTC.

This clone was picked up a small number of times. J is TRBJ2-7 and V is TRBV12-5; D ambiguous. Germline CDR1 and CDR2: LGHNT and FRNRAP. V gave up 1 base and J gave up 3 bases, with 10 bases separating them. The CDR3 is 14 residues long. This CDR3 reads CASGLDKVSYEQYF. The CDR3 region has the DNA TGTGCTAGTGGTTTGGACAAGGTTAGCTACGAGCAGTACTTC.

V and J are TRBV7-9 and TRBJ1-1; D may be TRBD1 (6 bases). V gave up 1 base and J gave up 5 bases, with 8 bases separating them. The CDR3 has 13 amino acids. Germline CDR1 is SEHNR and CDR2 is FQNEAQ (reference sequence). The CDR3 loop is CASSLDQGTEAFF. For the CDR3, the DNA is TGTGCCAGCAGCTTAGATCAGGGGACTGAAGCTTTCTTT.

A remark on this clone: Germline and junction disagree at one end, which may indicate a read error. The chain links TRBV7-9 to TRBJ2-3, with D perhaps matching TRBD2 (6 bases). The CDR3 totals 14 residues. CDR1 and CDR2 from the germline V gene are SEHNR and FQNEAQ (reference sequence). The CDR3 sequence: CASSLSTSTDTQYF. CDR3 DNA: TGTGCCAGCAGCTTAAGTACTAGCACGGATACGCAGTATTTT.

This clone was counted between two and nine times. The chain uses TRBV28 and TRBJ2-1; D ambiguous. The germline CDR1 and CDR2 sequences are MDHEN and SYDVKM. Trimming stripped 2 bases from V and 0 bases from J, with 11 bases between. The CDR3 loop spans 16 amino acids. The CDR3 sequence: CASSLDWSSSYNEQFF. The CDR3 coding sequence is TGTGCCAGCAGTTTAGATTGGTCGAGCTCCTACAATGAGCAGTTCTTC. Supplemented by reference TRBV28 and TRBJ2-1, the full variable domain reads DVKVTQSSRYLVKRTGEKVFLECVQDMDHENMFWYRQDPGLGLRLIYFSYDVKMKEKGDIPEGYSVSREKKERFSLILESASTNQTSMYLCASSLDWSSSYNEQFFGPGTRLTVL.

The genes are TRBV11-1 and TRBJ2-3; D gene ambiguous. The V gene's germline CDR1 is SGHAT and CDR2 FQDESV (reference sequence). Trimming stripped 1 base from V and 1 base from J, with 12 bases between. This CDR3 region has 16 residues. The CDR3 reads CASSLGFLGGTDTQYF. The DNA for the CDR3 is TGTGCCAGCAGCTTAGGGTTCCTGGGCGGCACAGATACGCAGTATTTT.

This clone was seen only a few times. J is TRBJ1-1 and V is TRBV2, with TRBD1 identical over 9 bases. V dropped 8 bases and J dropped 5; count of bases not matched to a gene: 6. CDR1 is SNHLY, CDR2 FYNNEI, per germline. CDR3 length: 13 residues. The CDR3 region has the DNA TGTGCCAGCGGAAGACAGGGGGGAACTGAAGCTTTCTTT. Amino acids: CASGRQGGTEAFF. Looking up the rest from reference TRBV2 and TRBJ1-1 gives the full variable domain: EPEVTQTPSHQVTQMGQEVILRCVPISNHLYFYWYRQILGQKVEFLVSFYNNEISEKSEIFDDQFSVERPDGSNFTLKIRSTKLEDSAMYFCASGRQGGTEAFFGQGTRLTVV.

For this clone: The junction does not match germline at one end; this may be a read error. This rearrangement joins TRBV6-6 to TRBJ1-4; D is perhaps TRBD1 (6 bases). The germline V gene encodes CDR1 MNHNY and CDR2 SVGAGI (reference sequence). The CDR3 consists of 14 residues. CDR3 DNA: TGTGCCAGCAGTATACGGGGGGCCTCGGGAGGCTACCACTTT. Protein: CASSIRGASGGYHF.

This clone was seen only a few times. The rearrangement joins TRBV6-5 to TRBJ1-1, with TRBD1 as a possible D gene (6 bases). The CDR3 length is 13 residues. CDR1 is MNHEY, CDR2 SVGAGI, per germline. Deletions cut 5 bases from V and 7 bases from J, with 14 bases between. CDR3 sequence reads: CASSKRGTNEAFF. Written as DNA, the CDR3 is TGTGCCAGCAGTAAACGGGGGACAAATGAAGCTTTCTTT.

This clone was found a few times. The same CDR3 can be traced to other DNA sequences in this sample. The chain recombines TRBV28 with TRBJ2-1; 7 bases agree with TRBD1. The germline gives CDR1 MDHEN, CDR2 SYDVKM. The CDR3 is 14 residues long. Trimming at V came to 7 bases and at J to 2 bases, leaving 5 bases not matched to a gene. The CDR3 nucleotides are TGTGCCAGCACCTTGGGACAGCCCTACAATGAGCAGTTCTTC. Residues: CASTLGQPYNEQFF.

The chain combines TRBV6-5 with TRBJ1-1; no definite D call. Deletions cut 4 bases from V and 2 bases from J, with 8 bases between. The V gene's germline CDR1 is MNHEY and CDR2 SVGAGI. This CDR3 has 13 residues. This CDR3 reads CASSWESNTEAFF. The DNA of the CDR3 is TGTGCCAGCAGTTGGGAAAGTAACACTGAAGCTTTCTTT.

The V call is TRBV7-2, the J call TRBJ2-1; 10 bases map to TRBD1. J gave up 11 bases and V 1 base, and 8 bases lay outside the gene matches. CDR1 and CDR2 (germline): SGHTA, FQGNSA. CDR3 length: 15 residues. The CDR3 nucleotides read TGTGCCAGCAGCTTAGGGGGACAGGGGATTACCCAGCAGTTCTTC. This sequence encodes CASSLGGQGITQQFF.

There are a few counts of this clone. The J gene is TRBJ2-5, the V gene TRBV29-1, with D maybe TRBD1 (5 bases). The better agreement between TRBJ2-7 and the DNA end casts doubt on the J call. Germline CDR1 reads SQVTM; CDR2 reads ANQGSEA. The CDR3 runs 14 residues. The CDR3 protein is CSVVRTQGTYEQYF. In DNA, the CDR3 is TGCAGCGTTGTCAGGACCCAGGGAACCTACGAGCAGTACTTC.

V and J are TRBV7-9 and TRBJ2-1, with D hard to call. This CDR3 region has 14 residues. The germline V and J ends were trimmed by 2 bases and 5 bases, with 10 bases remaining between them. CDR1 is SEHNR, CDR2 FQNEAQ, per germline (reference sequence). As DNA, the CDR3 is TGTGCCAGCAGCTTAAGGACCCTTAACAATGAGCAGTTCTTC. This translates into CASSLRTLNNEQFF.

In this sample, this clone turned up a few times. V usage is TRBV6-5 and J usage is TRBJ2-1; possibly TRBD1 for D (6 bases). CDR1 MNHEY and CDR2 SVGAGI come from the germline V gene. V gave up 6 bases and J gave up 5 bases, with 14 bases separating them. This CDR3 has 14 amino acids. Written as DNA, the CDR3 is TGTGCCAGCAGCAAGACAGGCGGAAACAATGAGCAGTTCTTC. Amino acid sequence: CASSKTGGNNEQFF.

This sequence joins TRBV13 and TRBJ2-5; D unclear. Germline V gives CDR1 PRHDT, CDR2 FYEKMQ (reference sequence). V was pared by 1 base and J by 11 bases, with 8 bases between. This CDR3 comprises 11 residues. CDR3 residues: CASSLEEEQYF. The DNA of the CDR3 is TGTGCCAGCAGCTTAGAGGAAGAGCAGTACTTC.